This T cell receptor beta chain was retrieved from a study of OX40 agonist ivuxolimab in advanced cancers. About the research overall: Recorded diagnoses for dose-escalation patients were hepatocellular carcinoma, melanoma, renal cell or head and neck cancer. The study's findings and limits: There were, on average, more expanded clones in CD8+ T cells than in CD4+. Some nonresponders also had low normalized T-cell clonal expansion.

The data were produced by immunoSEQ multiplex PCR, yet TCRdb's version contains in-frame clones alone and is incomplete. This table has some 80,000 clones, about 88% appearing once. Patients with a history of autoimmune disease or on systemic immunosuppression were excluded. About this clone itself: As yet, its antigen is unknown.

Germline V gives CDR1 LGHNA, CDR2 YSLEER. The CDR3 runs 17 residues. Trimming stripped 0 bases from V and 3 bases from J, with 14 bases between. The sample consisted of CD4+ or CD8+ T cells sorted from blood, taken in a trial of the OX40 agonist ivuxolimab. The chain is built from TRBV4-3 and TRBJ2-2; unclear D gene. The receptor's source is an adult with an advanced solid tumor such as melanoma, head and neck, liver or kidney cancer. The CDR3 region is CASSQDPRPGDTGELFF. CDR3 coding DNA: TGCGCCAGCAGCCAAGACCCTAGGCCCGGAGACACCGGGGAGCTGTTTTTT.